The source of this TCR beta chain is a study of T-cell memory formation after mild COVID-19. MiXCR was run by TCRdb on the 5' RACE reads, yielding one entry per CDR3 protein. The table lists about 430,000 distinct CDR3 sequences, around 17% of them singletons. CDR1 MNHNS and CDR2 SASEGT come from the germline V gene. This CDR3 has 10 amino acids. Concerning this clonotype: The germline gene is not matched at one end of the junction; a read error may be the cause.

The chain has TRBV6-1 and TRBJ2-4, with TRBD1 matching over 8 bases. The sequencing sample was made of PBMCs or a T cell subset sorted from them (not recorded which). This receptor was taken from a man aged 18 to 29 who had mild COVID-19 (a few samples of this study predate the infection). Cell type and time point are not known. DNA of the CDR3: TGTGCCAGCGGTGAGGACAGGGAGGACTTC. Translating it yields CASGEDREDF.